This TCR beta chain is from a study of T cell responses to AZD1222 COVID-19 vaccine. Assay: immunoSEQ multiplex PCR; the TCRdb copy retains only in-frame clones and omits some. The sample lists about 170,000 clones, roughly 92% occurring once. The CDR3 has 14 residues. Germline loops: CDR1 KGHSH, CDR2 LQKENI. The V and J ends lost 3 bases and 3 bases respectively, with 11 bases between them. The V call is TRBV18, the J call TRBJ1-2; D not resolved. This receptor was obtained from an adult in good health. Here the sequenced sample was peripheral blood, taken on day 0 of AZD1222 vaccination. In DNA form, the CDR3 reads TGTGCCAGCTCACCCTCGGGCCAGTACTATGGCTACACCTTC. This gives the protein CASSPSGQYYGYTF.